The following is a TCR beta chain sequence with its context. These data originate in a study of shared clonotypes between healthy human individuals. Study-level information: The donor group consisted of two women and a few men, aged 18 to 49.

Every subset's genomic DNA went evenly onto several immunoSEQ plates. Here immunoSEQ multiplex PCR was the method, and the copy in TCRdb shows in-frame clones only, minus some. The sample holds about half a million clones, roughly 77% seen once. The CDR3 spans 14 residues. CDR1 MNHEY and CDR2 SMNVEV come from the germline V gene (reference sequence). V was pared by 5 bases and J by 1 base, with 11 bases between. The sequenced sample consisted of PBMCs. The sequence was obtained from a middle-aged woman in good health. Some clones in this sample may be carry-over from other donors' samples. This chain links TRBV27 with TRBJ1-1; D unresolved. CDR3 loop: CASSPSLPNTEAFF. The CDR3 region has the DNA TGTGCCAGCAGTCCCTCGCTTCCGAACACTGAAGCTTTCTTT.